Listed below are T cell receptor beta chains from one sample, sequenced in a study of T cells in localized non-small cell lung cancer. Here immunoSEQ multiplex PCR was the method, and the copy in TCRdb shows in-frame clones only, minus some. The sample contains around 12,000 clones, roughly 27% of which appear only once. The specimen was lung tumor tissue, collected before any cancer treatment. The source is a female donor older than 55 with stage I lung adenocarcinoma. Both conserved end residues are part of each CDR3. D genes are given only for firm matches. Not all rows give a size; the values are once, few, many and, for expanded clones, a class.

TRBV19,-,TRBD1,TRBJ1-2,TGTGCCAGTAGTTTACGTACAGGGGGAGGCTATGGCTACACCTTC,CASSLRTGGGYGYTF
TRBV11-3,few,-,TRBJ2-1,TGTGCCAGCAGGCTACGGGGGGCGTACTCCTACAATGAGCAGTTCTTC,CASRLRGAYSYNEQFF
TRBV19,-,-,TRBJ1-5,TGTGCCAGTAGTATGTCGGGGGGCGGCAATCAGCCCCAGCATTTT,CASSMSGGGNQPQHF
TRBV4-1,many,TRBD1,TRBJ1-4,TGCGCCAGCAGCGGCCGTGGGACAGGGGTGGAAACTAATGAAAAACTGTTTTTT,CASSGRGTGVETNEKLFF
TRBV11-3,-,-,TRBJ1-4,TGTGCCAGCAGCTTCGGAGACAGTGTATCTAATGAAAAACTGTTTTTT,CASSFGDSVSNEKLFF
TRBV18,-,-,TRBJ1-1,TGTGCCAGCTCACCGCAAGGAGCGGGCCTGAACACTGAAGCTTTCTTT,CASSPQGAGLNTEAFF
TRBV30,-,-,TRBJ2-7,TGTGCCTACAACTCCAGGATACCCTACGAGCAGTACTTC,CAYNSRIPYEQYF
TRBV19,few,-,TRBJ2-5,TGTGCCAGTAGTCCCCCCACCGGACAGGTGGGAGGAGAGACCCAGTACTTC,CASSPPTGQVGGETQYF
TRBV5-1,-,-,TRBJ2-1,TGCGCCAGCAGTTCCGCTGAGGGGCCTTCCTACAATGAGCAGTTCTTC,CASSSAEGPSYNEQFF
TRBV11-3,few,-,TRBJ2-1,TGTGCCAGCAGCTCCGGCCATGGAGGGAGGGGGCGGTATGAGCAGTTCTTC,CASSSGHGGRGRYEQFF
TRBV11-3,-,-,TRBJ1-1,TGTGCCAGCAGCTTAGTACAGGGAAACACTGAAGCTTTCTTT,CASSLVQGNTEAFF
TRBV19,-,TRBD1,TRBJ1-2,TGTGCCAGCAAGTCAGTAGGGGGACAGGGGGCGTATGGCTACACTTTC,CASKSVGGQGAYGYTF
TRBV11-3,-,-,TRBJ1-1,TGTGCCAGCAGCCCCAACCAGGGACACATGAACACTGAAGCTTTCTTT,CASSPNQGHMNTEAFF
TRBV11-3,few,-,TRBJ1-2,TGTGCCAGCAGCCTACCATCCGGAGGGGCCGTCTATGGCTACACCTTC,CASSLPSGGAVYGYTF
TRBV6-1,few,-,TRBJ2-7,TGTGCCAGCAGTGAAGGCCAGGACCAATACGAGCAGTACTTC,CASSEGQDQYEQYF
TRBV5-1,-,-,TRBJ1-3,TGCGCCAGCAGCTTGGTGGCAGGCCTCTCTGGAAACACCATATATTTT,CASSLVAGLSGNTIYF
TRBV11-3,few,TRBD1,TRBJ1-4,TGTGCCAGCAGCAAGGGACAGGGCTTGGAAAAACTGTTTTTT,CASSKGQGLEKLFF
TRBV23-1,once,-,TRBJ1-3,TGCGCCAGCAGTCAATCTTACAGGCAAGGGGGAAACACCATATATTTT,CASSQSYRQGGNTIYF
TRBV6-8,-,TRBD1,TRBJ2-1,TGTGCCAGCAGGACAGGGGTCAATGAGCAGTTCTTC,CASRTGVNEQFF
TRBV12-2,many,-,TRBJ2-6,TGTGCCACCGACAAGACACCCGGTGCAGGGGCCAACGTCCTGACTTTC,CATDKTPGAGANVLTF
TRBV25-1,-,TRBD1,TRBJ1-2,TGTGCCAGCAGTGATAGGCCGTCCGGGGGACAGTATGGCTACACCTTC,CASSDRPSGGQYGYTF
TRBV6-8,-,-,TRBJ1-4,TGTGCCAGCAGTAACCCGACAGAAAAACTGTTTTTT,CASSNPTEKLFF
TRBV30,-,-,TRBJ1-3,TGTGCCTGGAGTGTACTAGTACCTGGAAACACCATATATTTT,CAWSVLVPGNTIYF
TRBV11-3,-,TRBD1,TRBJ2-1,TGTGCCAGCAGCTTGATTGGTGACAGGGCTGCCTACAATGAGCAGTTCTTC,CASSLIGDRAAYNEQFF
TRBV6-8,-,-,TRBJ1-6,TGTGCCAGTAGAAGCTCCTATAATTCACCCCTCCACTTT,CASRSSYNSPLHF
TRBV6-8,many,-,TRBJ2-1,TGTGCCAGCAGTTCATGGGCAGGGGTCATACACAATGAGCAGTTCTTC,CASSSWAGVIHNEQFF
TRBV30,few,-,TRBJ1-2,TGTGCCTGGAGTGTAGGACGGGACTATGGCTACACCTTC,CAWSVGRDYGYTF
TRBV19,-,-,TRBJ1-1,TGTGCCAGTACAGGGGCTGGTTCCCCTGAAGCTTTCTTT,CASTGAGSPEAFF
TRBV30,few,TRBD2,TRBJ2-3,TGTGCCTCCGGACTAGCGGGAGGGCCTCGCACAGATACGCAGTATTTT,CASGLAGGPRTDTQYF
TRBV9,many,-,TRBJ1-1,TGTGCCAGCAGCTTGATGCCGGGACAAGACACTGAAGCTTTCTTT,CASSLMPGQDTEAFF
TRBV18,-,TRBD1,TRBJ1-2,TGTGCCAGCTCACCGAGACAGGGAGGCAGAACTAACTATGGCTACACCTTC,CASSPRQGGRTNYGYTF
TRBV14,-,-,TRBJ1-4,TGTGCCAGCAGCAACTCAGGGTATGAAAAACTGTTTTTT,CASSNSGYEKLFF
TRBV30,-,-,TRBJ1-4,TGTGCCTGGAGTTCAGGCAGGGGTAATGAAAAACTGTTTTTT,CAWSSGRGNEKLFF
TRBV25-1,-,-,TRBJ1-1,TGTGCCAGCAGTGAAGGAGTGAACACTGAAGCTTTCTTT,CASSEGVNTEAFF
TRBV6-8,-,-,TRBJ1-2,TGTGCCAGCATGACCCGGGGACGCACTAACTATGGCTACACCTTC,CASMTRGRTNYGYTF
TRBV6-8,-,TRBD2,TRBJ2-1,TGTGCCATCAGCGCGGGACTATCTAACTCCTACAATGAGCAGTTCTTC,CAISAGLSNSYNEQFF
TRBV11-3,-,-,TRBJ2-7,TGTGCCAGCAGCTTCAGGCCAGGGACTTACGAGCAGTACTTC,CASSFRPGTYEQYF
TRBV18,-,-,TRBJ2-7,TGTGCCAGCTCACCACCCCGACCCTTGGAGGACTACGAGCAGTACTTC,CASSPPRPLEDYEQYF
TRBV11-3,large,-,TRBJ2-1,TGTGCCAGCAGCTTAGGGAACTCGAACAATGAGCAGTTCTTC,CASSLGNSNNEQFF
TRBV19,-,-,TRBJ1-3,TGTGCCAGTAGTACCCGGGCCACTGGAAACACCATATATTTT,CASSTRATGNTIYF
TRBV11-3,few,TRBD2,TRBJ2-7,TGTGCCAGCAGCTTAAGCGGGAGCCTCTACGAGCAGTACTTC,CASSLSGSLYEQYF
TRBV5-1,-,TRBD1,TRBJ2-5,TGCGCCAGCAGCGGTGAGGGGGCCTTGGGGGAGACCCAGTACTTC,CASSGEGALGETQYF
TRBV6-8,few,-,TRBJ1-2,TGTGCCAGCAGTTACAGTCCCCTTTACTATGGCTACACCTTC,CASSYSPLYYGYTF
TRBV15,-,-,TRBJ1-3,TGTGCCACTGCGCAAGGGGGACTCTCTGGAAACACCATATATTTT,CATAQGGLSGNTIYF
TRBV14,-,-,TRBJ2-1,TGTGCCAGCAGCTTAGGGTATGAGCAGTTCTTC,CASSLGYEQFF